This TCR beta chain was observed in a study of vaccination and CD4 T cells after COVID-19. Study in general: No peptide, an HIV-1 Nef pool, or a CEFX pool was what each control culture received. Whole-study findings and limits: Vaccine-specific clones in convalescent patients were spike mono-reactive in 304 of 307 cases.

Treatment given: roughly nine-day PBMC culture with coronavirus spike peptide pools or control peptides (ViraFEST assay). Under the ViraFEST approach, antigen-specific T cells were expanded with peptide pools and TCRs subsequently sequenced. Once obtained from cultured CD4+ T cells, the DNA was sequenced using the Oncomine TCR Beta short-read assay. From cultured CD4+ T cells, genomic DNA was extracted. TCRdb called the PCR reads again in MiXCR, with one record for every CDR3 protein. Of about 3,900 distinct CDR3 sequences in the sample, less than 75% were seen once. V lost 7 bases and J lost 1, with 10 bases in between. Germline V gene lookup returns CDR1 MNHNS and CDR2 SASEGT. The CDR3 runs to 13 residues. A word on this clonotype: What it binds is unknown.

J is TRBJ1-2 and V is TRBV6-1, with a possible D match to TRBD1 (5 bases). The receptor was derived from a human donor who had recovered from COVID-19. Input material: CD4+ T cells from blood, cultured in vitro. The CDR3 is CASTLTDNYGYTF. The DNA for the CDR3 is TGTGCCAGCACCTTGACAGATAACTATGGCTACACCTTC.